This TCR beta chain was recovered during a study of blood T cell repertoires in COVID-19. Methods used by the authors: Reference gene primer amplification gave nucleated cell count estimates. Generated by immunoSEQ multiplex PCR, the TCRdb table keeps only in-frame clones and is missing some. V, J and clone size are those of that table, while D and trimming were read from the DNA. Here the sample spans just under 350,000 clones, approximately 91% being singletons. Looked up from germline, CDR1 is KGHDR and CDR2 is SFDVKD. The CDR3 contains 14 residues. Trimming removed 2 bases from V and 2 bases from J, with 6 bases in between. Concerning this clone: This sample also contains other DNA sequences that code for the same CDR3.

The TCR sequence derives from a woman in her 70s with COVID-19, enrolled during active disease. Sequencing was carried out using peripheral blood. J is TRBJ1-5 and V is TRBV24-1, with D possibly TRBD1 on 6 matching bases. CDR3 DNA: TGTGCCACCAGTGATTCAGGGGGCAATCAGCCCCAGCATTTT. Translation: CATSDSGGNQPQHF.